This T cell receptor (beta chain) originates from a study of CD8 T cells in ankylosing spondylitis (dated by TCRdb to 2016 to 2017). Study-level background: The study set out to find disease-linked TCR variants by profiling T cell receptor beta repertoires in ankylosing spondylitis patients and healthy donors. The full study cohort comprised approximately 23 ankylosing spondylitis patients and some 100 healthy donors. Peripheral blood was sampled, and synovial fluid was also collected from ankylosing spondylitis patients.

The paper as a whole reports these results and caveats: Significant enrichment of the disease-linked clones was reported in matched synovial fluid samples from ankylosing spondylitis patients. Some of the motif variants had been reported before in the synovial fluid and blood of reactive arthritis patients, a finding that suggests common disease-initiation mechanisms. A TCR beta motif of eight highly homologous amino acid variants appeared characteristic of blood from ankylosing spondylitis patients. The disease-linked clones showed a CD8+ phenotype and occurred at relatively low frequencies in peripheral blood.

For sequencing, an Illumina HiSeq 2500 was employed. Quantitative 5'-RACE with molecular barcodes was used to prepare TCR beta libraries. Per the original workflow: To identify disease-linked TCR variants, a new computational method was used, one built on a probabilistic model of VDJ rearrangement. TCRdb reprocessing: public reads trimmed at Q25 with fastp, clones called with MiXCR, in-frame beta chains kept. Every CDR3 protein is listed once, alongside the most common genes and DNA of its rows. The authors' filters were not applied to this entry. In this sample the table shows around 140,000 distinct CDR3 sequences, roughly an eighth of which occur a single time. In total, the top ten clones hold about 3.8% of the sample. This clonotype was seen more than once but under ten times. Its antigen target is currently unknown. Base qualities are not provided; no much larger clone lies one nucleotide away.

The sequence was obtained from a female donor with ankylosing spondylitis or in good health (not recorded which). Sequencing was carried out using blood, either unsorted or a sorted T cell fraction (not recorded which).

At the DNA level, the sequence is TGTGCCAGCAGCTTGGGGAGACATAGCAATCAGCCCCAGCATTTT. It translates as CASSLGRHSNQPQHF. The rearrangement combines TRBV7-2 with TRBJ1-5; too little of a D gene remains to name it. V loses 3 bases, J loses 0 bases, and the germline ends lie 9 bases apart. The germline V gene gives CDR1 as SGHTA and CDR2 as FQGNSA. The CDR3 has 15 amino acids, counting the end cysteine and phenylalanine. Of all the DNA, just the CDR3 is kept, 45 bases in frame from base 1.